One sample yielded the 4 T cell receptor beta chains listed below, sequenced in a study of shared clonotypes between healthy human individuals (dated by TCRdb to the early 2020s). The library relied on the immunoSEQ multiplex PCR assay. The table was pulled from immuneACCESS by TCRdb, which kept in-frame rearrangements only. Such tables lose some clones; where checked, under half of the loss comes from unresolved V genes, and the rest has no known cause. The sample table shows approximately 640,000 clones, and 72% are seen once. Around 1.8% of the sample goes to the ten largest clones. Source material: memory CD4+ T cells sorted from blood. The cell subset or site label here, explained by the study, means: CD45RA-negative fraction. The receptors originated from a woman aged 30 to 39 in good health.

This clone was seen a few times. This sequence joins TRBV19 and TRBJ2-5; D is undetermined. This CDR3 contains 14 residues. Per germline, CDR1 LNHDA and CDR2 SQIVND (reference sequence). V was shortened by 5 bases and J by 5 bases, with 15 bases between the two germline ends. CDR3 region: CASSYVGERETQYF. The CDR3 nucleotides read TGTGCCAGTAGTTATGTCGGAGAGAGGGAGACCCAGTACTTC.

The chain has TRBV10-3 and TRBJ1-1; TRBD1 aligns across 7 bases. Germline-derived CDR1 and CDR2 are ENHRY and SYGVKD. The CDR3 runs 16 residues. The junction had 8 bases not matched to a gene; V was cut back by 2 bases and J by 2 bases. In DNA form, the CDR3 reads TGTGCCATCAGTGAGCTCAGGGGGGGGGACAACACTGAAGCTTTCTTT. The encoded protein is CAISELRGGDNTEAFF.

The gene calls are TRBV28 and TRBJ1-1, with D possibly being TRBD1 (6 bases). The ends were cut back, 8 bases at V and 8 bases at J, with 18 bases in the middle. From germline, CDR1 is MDHEN and CDR2 SYDVKM. There are 13 residues in the CDR3. This CDR3 reads CASLITGSLEAFF. CDR3 sequence (DNA): TGTGCCAGCTTGATCACAGGGTCCCTCGAAGCTTTCTTT.

The rearrangement links TRBV7-2 to TRBJ2-7, with 10 bases matching TRBD2. Per the germline V gene, CDR1 is SGHTA and CDR2 is FQGNSA. Trimming at V came to 1 base and at J to 3 bases, leaving 6 bases not matched to a gene. The CDR3 spans 16 residues. CDR3 bases: TGTGCCAGCAGCTTAGAGTGGACTAGCGGCATCTACGAGCAGTACTTC. It encodes CASSLEWTSGIYEQYF.